The clone carrying this TCR beta chain showed up just a few times. The antigen is not known. This sample is part of a study of T-cell reconstitution after alpha-beta-depleted transplantation in children. Study results and limitations: Roughly two months post-transplant, alpha-beta T cells reportedly originated from several hundred graft clones that had expanded. The main origin of T-cell counts and diversity one year after transplant was newly produced T cells. Surviving recipient T cells and thymic progenitors underlay high day-60 TCRbeta diversity in some patients.

Preparation of the TCRbeta library involved a method that used unique molecular identifiers. TCRdb reanalysed the PCR reads using MiXCR and keeps one entry per CDR3 protein. The data show some 80,000 distinct CDR3 sequences, with 15% to 20% seen just once and about half held by the top ten. The CDR3 has 16 amino acids. The germline CDR1 and CDR2 sequences are LGHNA and YNFKEQ. V lost 0 bases, J lost 1 base, and 10 bases lay in between. The clonotype was recovered from a male patient under 10 years old who had a stem cell transplant for acute lymphoblastic leukemia, so the T cells may come from the graft donor. This chain uses TRBV4-2 with TRBJ2-1; maybe TRBD2 (6 bases). Sequenced material: PBMCs, mostly from graft donor cells, taken 360 days after TCRalphabeta/CD19-depleted stem cell transplant. The CDR3 bases are TGTGCCAGCAGCCAAGATGAACTAGCATCCTACAATGAGCAGTTCTTC. Translated: CASSQDELASYNEQFF.